One sample yielded the 29 T cell receptor beta chains listed below, sequenced in a study of beta chain features in type 1 diabetes. All of the isolated RNA was reverse transcribed, so expressed TCRB transcripts were sequenced. The table came from immunoSEQ multiplex PCR; TCRdb's copy has only in-frame clones and leaves some out. The sample lists 400,000 to 550,000 clones; about 10% were seen once. The source material was naive CD4+ T cells from blood. All receptors derive from a woman between 18 and 30 years old in good health.

The gene calls are TRBV5-6 and TRBJ2-2; D ambiguous. Germline loops: CDR1 SGHDT, CDR2 YYEEEE. Deletions cut 1 base from V and 1 base from J, with 5 bases between. This CDR3 spans 14 amino acids. The CDR3 sequence is CASSLRVNTGELFF. CDR3 coding DNA: TGTGCCAGCAGCTTGAGGGTGAACACCGGGGAGCTGTTTTTT.

The CDR3 nucleotides are TGTGCCAGCAGCCCCGGATGGACTTCTCAAGAGACCCAGTACTTC. It codes for CASSPGWTSQETQYF. The chain has TRBV4-2 and TRBJ2-5; possibly TRBD2 for D (5 bases). Germline values: CDR1 LGHNA, CDR2 YNFKEQ. The CDR3 consists of 15 residues. V lost 4 bases to trimming and J lost 2 bases, with 14 bases between them.

This clone was recorded a few times. The J gene is TRBJ2-1, the V gene TRBV4-1; D is perhaps TRBD2 (5 bases). This CDR3 has 15 amino acids. Trimming took 4 bases from V and 3 from J, leaving 13 bases between them. Germline-derived CDR1 and CDR2 are MGHRA and YSYEKL. The CDR3 nucleotides read TGCGCCAGCAGCCTCTCTAGCCGCGGCTACAATGAGCAGTTCTTC. This sequence encodes CASSLSSRGYNEQFF.

This sequence joins TRBV7-9 and TRBJ2-2; D is ambiguous. This CDR3 region has 11 residues. The V end was cut by 9 bases, the J end by 6 bases, with 8 bases between. Germline V gene data show CDR1 as SEHNR and CDR2 as FQNEAQ (reference sequence). The CDR3: CARFLAGELFF. As DNA, the CDR3 is TGTGCCAGGTTTTTAGCCGGGGAGCTGTTTTTT.

As regards this clone: This sample includes further DNA sequences coding for the same CDR3. The chain combines TRBV7-9 with TRBJ2-5; D not resolved. Trimming cost V 1 base and J 2 bases, with 11 bases left between them. Germline-derived CDR1 and CDR2 are SEHNR and FQNEAQ (reference sequence). This CDR3 has 15 amino acids. The CDR3 region has the DNA TGTGCCAGCAGCTTAGTCGGTCGGAAACAAGAGACCCAGTACTTC. This sequence encodes CASSLVGRKQETQYF.

This clone was recorded a few times. The V call is TRBV11-3, the J call TRBJ2-7, with 7 bases fitting TRBD1. Germline CDR1 SGHNT, CDR2 YENEEA. The CDR3 covers 16 residues. V lost 5 bases, J lost 3 bases, and 13 bases stayed unmatched. The DNA of the CDR3 is TGTGCCAGCAGCAGACCTACAGGGGTCTCGGTCTACGAGCAGTACGTC. It translates to CASSRPTGVSVYEQYV.

This chain connects TRBV25-1 to TRBJ1-1; D may be TRBD1 (5 bases). Germline CDR1 MGHDK, CDR2 SYGVNS. This CDR3 has 10 amino acids. Trimming shortened V by 8 bases and J by 7 bases, and 8 bases separated the two germline ends. The CDR3: CASLGGEAFF. The CDR3 DNA is TGTGCCAGCCTGGGGGGTGAAGCTTTCTTT.

This clone was seen a few times. This sequence joins TRBV28 and TRBJ2-7; D perhaps matches TRBD1 (6 bases). V was shortened by 4 bases and J by 3 bases, with 16 bases between the two germline ends. From germline, CDR1 is MDHEN and CDR2 SYDVKM. The CDR3 loop spans 15 amino acids. CDR3 DNA: TGTGCCAGCAGTTCCTACCAGGGGATTCACTACGAGCAGTACGTC. Translated, it gives CASSSYQGIHYEQYV.

Regarding this clone: Other nucleotide sequences in the sample specify the same CDR3. The chain recombines TRBV7-2 with TRBJ2-3; D is unresolved. The CDR3 is 12 amino acids. V was shortened by 5 bases and J by 1 base, with 4 bases between the two germline ends. Per the germline V gene, CDR1 is SGHTA and CDR2 is FQGNSA. The CDR3 reads CASSLGTDTQYF. CDR3 DNA sequence: TGTGCCAGCAGCCTCGGCACAGATACGCAGTATTTT. The full variable domain, its missing parts supplied by reference TRBV7-2 and TRBJ2-3, is GAGVSQSPSNKVTEKGKDVELRCDPISGHTALYWYRQSLGQGLEFLIYFQGNSAPDKSGLPSDRFSAERTGGSVSTLTIQRTQQEDSAVYLCASSLGTDTQYFGPGTRLTVL.

This clone showed up just a few times. V usage is TRBV9 and J usage is TRBJ2-1; 10 bases align to TRBD2. The CDR3 consists of 16 residues. The junction had 8 bases not matched to a gene; V was cut back by 4 bases and J by 4 bases. The germline V gene encodes CDR1 SGDLS and CDR2 YYNGEE. The CDR3 DNA is TGTGCCAGCAGCCCGCAGCCACTAGCGGGGTACAATGAGCAGTTCTTC. Translating it yields CASSPQPLAGYNEQFF.

As DNA, the CDR3 is TGCAGTGCTACCGGATGGGGTGAAGCTTTCTTT. Translated, it gives CSATGWGEAFF. The chain joins TRBV20-1 to TRBJ1-1; no clear D gene. CDR3 length equals 11 residues. V was pared by 4 bases and J by 7 bases, with 10 bases between. Germline CDR1 and CDR2: DFQATT and SNEGSKA (reference sequence).

This clone was observed a few times. The chain recombines TRBV27 with TRBJ1-2; no clear D. CDR1 is MNHEY and CDR2 is SMNVEV in the germline V gene (reference sequence). Trimming cost V 6 bases and J 2 bases, with 22 bases left between them. This CDR3 spans 17 amino acids. This CDR3 reads CASSSRRETTTNYGYTF. Written as DNA, the CDR3 is TGTGCCAGCAGCAGCCGCCGGGAGACAACTACCAACTATGGCTACACCTTC.

In its sample, this clone was seen a few times. V usage is TRBV23-1 and J usage is TRBJ1-1; D not resolved. TRBV23-1 is marked as an open reading frame, function uncertain. Trimming pared 2 bases from V and 4 bases from J, leaving 14 bases between. The CDR3 consists of 15 residues. Here the CDR3 reads CASSQRTYDPTEAFF. The CDR3 DNA reads as TGCGCCAGCAGTCAACGGACGTATGATCCCACTGAAGCTTTCTTT.

The genes are TRBV29-1 and TRBJ1-3, with D tentatively TRBD1 (5 bases). Germline V CDR1 and CDR2: SQVTM, ANQGSEA. V was pared by 2 bases and J by 6 bases, with 17 bases between. The CDR3 extends over 15 amino acids. CDR3 in DNA: TGCAGCGTTGAACACAGGCTGGCCCTCGAAAACACCATATATTTT. Residues: CSVEHRLALENTIYF.

The chain links TRBV5-4 to TRBJ1-5; D may be TRBD1 (5 bases). The germline gives CDR1 SGHNT, CDR2 YYREEE (reference sequence). Trimming removed 2 bases at V and 6 bases at J, with 18 bases between. The CDR3 is 16 residues long. The CDR3 is CASSFSPTGEGQPQHF. CDR3 bases: TGTGCCAGCAGCTTTTCCCCCACAGGTGAAGGTCAGCCCCAGCATTTT. Supplemented by reference TRBV5-4 and TRBJ1-5, the full variable domain reads ETGVTQSPTHLIKTRGQQVTLRCSSQSGHNTVSWYQQALGQGPQFIFQYYREEENGRGNFPPRFSGLQFPNYSSELNVNALELDDSALYLCASSFSPTGEGQPQHFGDGTRLSIL.

The rearrangement links TRBV29-1 to TRBJ2-1, with 8 positions matching TRBD1. This CDR3 is built from 14 residues. Trimming took 4 bases from V and 3 from J; bases not matched to a gene: 5. Looked up from germline, CDR1 is SQVTM and CDR2 is ANQGSEA. The CDR3 DNA reads TGCAGCGTTGGGACAGGGAGATTCTACAATGAGCAGTTCTTC. It encodes CSVGTGRFYNEQFF.

The rearrangement joins TRBV28 to TRBJ2-6; 8 bases align to TRBD1. This CDR3 has 17 amino acids. V dropped 8 bases and J dropped 4; count of bases not matched to a gene: 13. CDR1 MDHEN and CDR2 SYDVKM come from the germline V gene. DNA of the CDR3: TGTGCCAGCCGCCGACGGACAGGGCAAAGAGGGGCCAACGTCCTGACTTTC. The encoded protein is CASRRRTGQRGANVLTF. Full variable domain (missing parts from reference TRBV28 and TRBJ2-6): DVKVTQSSRYLVKRTGEKVFLECVQDMDHENMFWYRQDPGLGLRLIYFSYDVKMKEKGDIPEGYSVSREKKERFSLILESASTNQTSMYLCASRRRTGQRGANVLTFGAGSRLTVL.

This clone was observed a handful of times. The chain recombines TRBV5-4 with TRBJ2-2; D unclear. The germline CDR1 and CDR2 sequences are SGHNT and YYREEE (reference sequence). V lost 4 bases and J lost 4, with 23 bases in between. CDR3 length: 18 amino acids. The CDR3 DNA follows: TGTGCCAGCAGCCCCTTGTTGGGGAATGCTGGTAGCACCGGGGAGCTGTTTTTT. Protein: CASSPLLGNAGSTGELFF.

This clone was counted many times. The CDR3 loop reads CAWSVDRTYEQYF. The CDR3 DNA sequence: TGTGCCTGGAGCGTTGACCGGACCTACGAGCAGTACTTC. The chain carries TRBV30 and TRBJ2-7, with D unresolved. Trimming took 3 bases from V and 2 from J, leaving 11 bases between them. From germline, CDR1 is GTSNPN and CDR2 SVGIG (reference sequence). This CDR3 comprises 13 residues.

The count of this clone is one. The V call is TRBV7-2, the J call TRBJ2-5, with TRBD1 as a possible D gene (5 bases). The CDR3 is made up of 14 amino acids. Looked up from germline, CDR1 is SGHTA and CDR2 is FQGNSA. The V end lost 2 bases, the J end lost 1 base, and 8 bases lay between the germline ends. In DNA, the CDR3 is TGTGCCAGCAGCTTAACAGGCTTCCAAGAGACCCAGTACTTC. This encodes CASSLTGFQETQYF.

V usage is TRBV28 and J usage is TRBJ2-3; D not certain. V lost 9 bases and J lost 1, with 11 bases in between. The length of the CDR3 is 13 residues. Germline V gene lookup returns CDR1 MDHEN and CDR2 SYDVKM. The chain's CDR3 is CASSDSRTDTQYF. DNA of the CDR3: TGTGCCAGTTCAGACTCTCGCACAGATACGCAGTATTTT.

This clone appeared a few times. The chain uses TRBV2 and TRBJ2-1; possibly TRBD1 for D (6 bases). The CDR3 has 15 residues. Trimming pared 5 bases from V and 1 base from J, leaving 12 bases between. Germline CDR1 is SNHLY and CDR2 is FYNNEI. In DNA form, the CDR3 reads TGTGCCAGCAGTCAGGGGAGTGGATCCTACAATGAGCAGTTCTTC. This sequence encodes CASSQGSGSYNEQFF.

The CDR3 loop is CASSLKGGDQPQHF. The CDR3 region has the DNA TGTGCCAGCAGCTTAAAGGGAGGGGATCAGCCCCAGCATTTT. The V and J genes are TRBV7-3 and TRBJ1-5; possible D gene TRBD1, 5 bases. Trimming removed 1 base from V and 5 bases from J, with 9 bases in between. CDR3 length equals 14 residues. From germline, CDR1 is SGHTA and CDR2 FQGTGA.

This clone was observed a few times. V usage is TRBV19 and J usage is TRBJ2-5; no firm D call. This CDR3 spans 13 amino acids. The germline V and J ends were trimmed by 5 bases and 3 bases, with 10 bases remaining between them. Germline CDR1 reads LNHDA; CDR2 reads SQIVND (reference sequence). CDR3 in DNA: TGTGCCAGTAGTTCCAGTCGCAAAGAGACCCAGTACTTC. Its protein is CASSSSRKETQYF.

This clone was recorded a few times. The chain is built from TRBV7-8 and TRBJ1-5; possible D gene TRBD1, 6 bases. In germline, CDR1 is SGHVS, CDR2 FQNEAQ. CDR3 length: 14 residues. V lost 3 bases and J 3 bases, leaving 9 bases between the germline ends. The CDR3 sequence is CASSFQGLNQPQHF. In nucleotides, the CDR3 is TGTGCCAGCAGCTTCCAGGGGCTCAATCAGCCCCAGCATTTT.

This clone came up many times. V and J are TRBV19 and TRBJ2-3, with TRBD1 identical over 7 bases. The junction had 4 bases not matched to a gene; V was cut back by 3 bases and J by 4 bases. In germline, CDR1 is LNHDA, CDR2 SQIVND (reference sequence). The CDR3 totals 14 residues. In DNA, the CDR3 is TGTGCCAGTAGTATGGCGACAGGGTCAGATACGCAGTATTTT. Its protein product is CASSMATGSDTQYF.

This clone was counted a few times. The rearrangement uses TRBV29-1 and TRBJ2-7, with D maybe TRBD1 (5 bases). The CDR3 is 13 residues long. The germline V gene encodes CDR1 SQVTM and CDR2 ANQGSEA. V was trimmed by 3 bases and J by 2 bases, leaving 11 bases between them. CDR3 region: CSVEHTGPYEQYF. DNA for the CDR3: TGCAGCGTTGAGCACACAGGACCCTACGAGCAGTACTTC.

This clone was seen only once. The rearrangement joins TRBV9 to TRBJ2-5; D may be TRBD1 or TRBD2 (6 bases each). Germline V gives CDR1 SGDLS, CDR2 YYNGEE. CDR3 length equals 17 residues. Trimming stripped 3 bases from V and 4 bases from J, with 22 bases between. In DNA form, the CDR3 reads TGTGCCAGCAGCGCCGTAGCCGGTATAGGGGGGCGAGAGACCCAGTACTTC. Protein sequence: CASSAVAGIGGRETQYF.

This clone was seen more than once but under ten times. V is TRBV18 and J is TRBJ2-1; possibly TRBD1 or TRBD2 for D (5 bases each). Per germline, CDR1 KGHSH and CDR2 LQKENI. The CDR3 runs to 15 residues. Trimming pared 6 bases from V and 1 base from J, leaving 13 bases between. The CDR3 nucleotides are TGTGCCAGCTCTGCCGGGACGGAGTCCTACAATGAGCAGTTCTTC. Residues: CASSAGTESYNEQFF.